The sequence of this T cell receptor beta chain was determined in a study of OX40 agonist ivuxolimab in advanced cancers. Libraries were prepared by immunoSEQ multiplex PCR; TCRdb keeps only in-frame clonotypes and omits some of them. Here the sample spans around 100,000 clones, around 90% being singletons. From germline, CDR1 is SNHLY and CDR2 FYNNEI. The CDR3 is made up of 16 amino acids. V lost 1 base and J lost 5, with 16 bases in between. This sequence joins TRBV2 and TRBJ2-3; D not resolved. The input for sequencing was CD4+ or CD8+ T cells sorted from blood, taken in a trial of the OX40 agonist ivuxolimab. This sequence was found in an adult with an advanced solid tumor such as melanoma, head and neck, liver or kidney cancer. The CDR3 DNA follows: TGTGCCAGCAGTGAAGAGGTGCTAGTTTTCCGAGATACGCAGTATTTT. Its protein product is CASSEEVLVFRDTQYF.